This T cell receptor (beta chain) was found in a study of T cell responses to AZD1222 COVID-19 vaccine (dated by TCRdb to the early 2020s). Looking at the study overall: AZD1222 recipients with second doses at about 4 weeks or about 12 weeks were pooled, because spike-specific TCR depth and breadth did not differ between schedules. Trial participants were enrolled by age into subgroups of 18-55, 56-69 and 70-plus years, and roughly 150, 30 and 60 TCR-sequenced participants, respectively, were included in these subgroups. TCR sequencing was performed for 230 to 250 trial participants, of whom roughly 200 were given two doses of AZD1222 and approximately 25 were given two doses of MenACWY control vaccine. General conclusions and limits of the study: Participants were mostly white British and included more females than males, and it was suggested by the authors that clonal diversity may have been underestimated. In the small 56-69-year group, the increase in depth fell short of significance, most likely because of low power. Because no samples from the day 14 peak response were available, repertoires could be characterized only after the peak T cell response. After two AZD1222 doses, spike-specific TCR breadth and depth were significantly higher than at day 0 and than in MenACWY recipients. Conclusions about previously exposed vaccinees were limited because only 6 or 7 AZD1222 recipients were SARS-CoV-2 seropositive at baseline. Reportedly, close to half of the unique spike-specific TCRs recognized epitopes lying outside the regions that are mutated in the B.1.351 and B.1.1.7 variants. The vaccine-associated CD4 TCRs covered the entire spike protein, and the dominant responses fell in regions 160-218 and 743-854.

The CDR3 regions of human TCRbeta chains were analyzed by immunosequencing. On the authors' methods: Repertoire TCRs were matched against a reference library of SARS-CoV-2-specific TCRs generated with the MIRA antigen-specificity platform. Breadth meant the fraction of unique TCRs that were SARS-CoV-2-associated, whereas depth meant the fraction of total T cells that were SARS-CoV-2-associated. Using the MIRA data, each spike-specific TCR was mapped to the spike region that the TCR reacts to and placed in a CD4 or CD8 class. Log10-transformed breadth and depth values were compared by one-way ANOVA with Sidak's multiple comparisons tests. The clones in this table, taken by TCRdb from immuneACCESS, are in-frame only. Not every clone is retained; where verified, under half of the shortfall comes from an unresolved V gene, and the cause of the rest is unknown. V, J and clone size are taken as reported in that table, and D and trimming were inferred from the DNA itself. Here the sample has about 190,000 clones; 85% to 90% occur a single time. The ten largest clonotypes hold 6.9% of the sample.

The intended sense of this specimen's time point label: baseline before first vaccination. Vaccinee samples were obtained from the UK trials COV001 and COV002, which included a single-blind randomized controlled phase 2/3 trial of AZD1222 (ChAdOx1 nCoV-19) in healthy adults. For TCRbeta chain sequencing, PBMC samples were collected from trial participants at day 0 and at day 28 after the second dose. From a lookup of the germline V gene (reference sequence), CDR1 and CDR2 are SEHNR and FQNEAQ. V loses 3 bases, J loses 5 bases, and the germline ends lie 7 bases apart. The CDR3 contains 13 residues, cysteine and phenylalanine counted. Only CDR3 DNA remains: 39 bases, in frame from the first base. Comments on this clone: The target of this receptor is not known. Base qualities are missing; no much larger clone stands one base away.

This TCR derives from an adult in good health. This chain joins TRBV7-9 to TRBJ2-2, with no confident D gene call. The specimen was peripheral blood, collected on day 0 of AZD1222 vaccination. Read as DNA, the sequence is TGTGCCAGCAGCTTTTCCGGAACCGGGGAGCTGTTTTTT. This gives the protein CASSFSGTGELFF.